Reported below is one T cell receptor beta chain. This specimen comes from a study of CD8 T cells in Susac syndrome. Random hexamers were used to reverse transcribe an amount of 0.5 to 1 ug RNA. With immunoSEQ multiplex PCR, TCR beta CDR3 was amplified across 54 Vbeta and 13 Jbeta. From the immunoSEQ multiplex PCR reads, TCRdb called clonotypes with MiXCR, one entry per CDR3 protein. This sample has roughly 400,000 distinct CDR3 sequences; approximately 85% occur once, and the top ten carry about 0.12%. Sequencing targeted TCR beta in T cells from blood (CD8+ and CD4+). Negative isolation yielded CD4+ and CD8+ T cells, and FACS enriched TEMRA cells. The germline CDR1 and CDR2 sequences are SQVTM and ANQGSEA. V lost 3 bases, J lost 1 base, and 6 bases stayed unmatched. The CDR3 contains 16 residues.

Sequences were obtained from CD8+ T cells from PBMCs. V and J are TRBV29-1 and TRBJ2-2, with TRBD1 matching 9 bases. This clonotype was sampled from a human donor with multiple sclerosis. The CDR3 nucleotides read TGCAGCGTTGATCGGTGGGGACAGGGGAACACCGGGGAGCTGTTTTTT. Its translation: CSVDRWGQGNTGELFF.